The sample holds a few counts of the clone carrying this T cell receptor (beta chain). Produced via immunoSEQ multiplex PCR; TCRdb's table is partial and in-frame only. This table has about 180,000 clones, 83% appearing once. Seattle researchers signed up patients amid active infection and tracked them longitudinally. Unmatched junction bases numbered 8, after V lost 10 bases and J lost 4 bases. This CDR3 is 13 amino acids long. From germline, CDR1 is MNHEY and CDR2 SVGAGI. This entry belongs to a study of blood T cell repertoires in COVID-19. Across the study: In each case, the material was cDNA or gDNA derived from T cells, B-cell-depleted T cells, or PBMCs.

The receptor was isolated from a woman between 70 and 85 years old with COVID-19, enrolled during active disease. Sample: peripheral blood. The rearrangement joins TRBV6-5 to TRBJ2-7; 9 bases are a match to TRBD2. The CDR3 spells CATRLAELYEQYF. DNA of the CDR3: TGTGCCACCAGACTAGCGGAGCTTTACGAGCAGTACTTC.